Described below is a single T cell receptor beta chain sequence and its context. Profiled with immunoSEQ multiplex PCR; TCRdb holds only in-frame clones, not every one. The data show some 300,000 clones, around nine tenths seen once. The sample comes from a study of blood T cell repertoires in COVID-19. This CDR3 spans 11 amino acids. Germline lookup yields CDR1 LNHDA and CDR2 SQIVND (reference sequence). Trimming shortened V by 9 bases and J by 7 bases, and 10 bases separated the two germline ends. The TCR comes from a middle-aged woman who had recovered from COVID-19. Sequencing was done on a sample of PBMCs or T cells enriched from blood (not recorded which). The rearrangement joins TRBV19 to TRBJ2-1, with D maybe TRBD1 (5 bases). In nucleotides, the CDR3 is TGTGCCAGCATCGACAGTAATGAGCAGTTCTTC. Translated: CASIDSNEQFF.